This TCR beta chain was identified in a study of regulatory T cells in long-lasting Graves disease. V was cut by 3 bases and J by 3 bases, with 14 bases left in between. CDR1 and CDR2 (germline): GTSNPN, SVGIG (reference sequence). The CDR3 spans 14 residues. As for time point: newly diagnosed GD, antithyroid drugs for less than 3 months. There was RNA extracted from PBMCs, and the TCR library was made from it. The table lists this clonotype with many counts. Arm-PCR of CDR3 regions and iRepertoire HTBI primers were used to build TCR beta libraries. In TCRdb, the multiplex PCR reads were re-called with MiXCR into one record per CDR3 protein. The profile shows approximately 480,000 distinct CDR3 sequences, about a sixth of them singletons. These data are also associated with another study on T cells in Graves' hyperthyroidism and ophthalmopathy.

This chain uses TRBV30 with TRBJ1-1; no definite D call. The sequence came from a man aged 40-49 years with Graves disease. This specimen consisted of peripheral blood mononuclear cells (PBMCs), obtained at new diagnosis, from a patient treated with antithyroid drugs. The CDR3 region is CAWSPQDKHTEAFF. The CDR3 DNA reads TGTGCCTGGAGCCCCCAAGACAAACACACTGAAGCTTTCTTT.